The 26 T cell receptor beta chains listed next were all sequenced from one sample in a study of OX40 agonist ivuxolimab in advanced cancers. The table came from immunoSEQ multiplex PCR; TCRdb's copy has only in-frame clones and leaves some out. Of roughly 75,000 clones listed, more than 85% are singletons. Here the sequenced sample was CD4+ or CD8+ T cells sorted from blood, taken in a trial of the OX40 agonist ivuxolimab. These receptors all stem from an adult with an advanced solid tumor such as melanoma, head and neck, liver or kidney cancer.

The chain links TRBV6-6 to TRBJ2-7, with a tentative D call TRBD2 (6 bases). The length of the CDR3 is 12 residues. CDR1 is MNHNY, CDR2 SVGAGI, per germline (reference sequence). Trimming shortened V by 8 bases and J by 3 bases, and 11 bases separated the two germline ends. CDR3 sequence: CASGDGGYEQYF. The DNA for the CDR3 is TGTGCCAGCGGGGACGGGGGCTACGAGCAGTACTTC.

The CDR3 spells CASSAGRTNSPLHF. DNA of the CDR3: TGTGCCAGCAGCGCAGGACGGACCAATTCACCCCTCCACTTT. The J gene is TRBJ1-6, the V gene TRBV9; D gene uncertain. Trimming removed 3 bases at V and 7 bases at J, with 11 bases between. Germline V CDR1 and CDR2: SGDLS, YYNGEE. The CDR3 covers 14 residues. The variable domain in full, with the rest retrieved from reference TRBV9 and TRBJ1-6, is DSGVTQTPKHLITATGQRVTLRCSPRSGDLSVYWYQQSLDQGLQFLIQYYNGEERAKGNILERFSAQQFPDLHSELNLSSLELGDSALYFCASSAGRTNSPLHFGNGTRLTVT.

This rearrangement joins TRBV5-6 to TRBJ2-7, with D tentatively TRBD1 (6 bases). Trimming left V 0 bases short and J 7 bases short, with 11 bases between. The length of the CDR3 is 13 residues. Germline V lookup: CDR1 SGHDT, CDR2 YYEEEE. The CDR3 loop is CASSLGSGQEQYF. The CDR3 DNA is TGTGCCAGCAGCTTGGGCAGCGGACAGGAGCAGTACTTC.

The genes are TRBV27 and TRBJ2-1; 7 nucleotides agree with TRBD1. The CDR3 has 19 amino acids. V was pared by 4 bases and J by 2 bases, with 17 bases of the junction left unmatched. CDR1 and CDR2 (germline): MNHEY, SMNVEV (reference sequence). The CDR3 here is CASSSIIPPQGRTYNEQFF. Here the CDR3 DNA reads TGTGCCAGCAGTTCCATTATACCCCCACAGGGGCGAACCTACAATGAGCAGTTCTTC.

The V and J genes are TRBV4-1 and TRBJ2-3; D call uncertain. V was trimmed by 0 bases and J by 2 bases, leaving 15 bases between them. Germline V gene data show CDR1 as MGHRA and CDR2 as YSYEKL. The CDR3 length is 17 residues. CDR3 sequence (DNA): TGCGCCAGCAGCCAAGATCGGGCCAGGCCCCTCACAGATACGCAGTATTTT. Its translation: CASSQDRARPLTDTQYF.

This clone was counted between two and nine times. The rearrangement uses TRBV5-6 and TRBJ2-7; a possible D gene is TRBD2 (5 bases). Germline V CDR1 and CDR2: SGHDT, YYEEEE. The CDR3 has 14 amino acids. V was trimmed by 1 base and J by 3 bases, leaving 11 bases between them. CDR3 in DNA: TGTGCCAGCAGCTTGTGGACTTTTTACTACGAGCAGTACTTC. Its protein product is CASSLWTFYYEQYF.

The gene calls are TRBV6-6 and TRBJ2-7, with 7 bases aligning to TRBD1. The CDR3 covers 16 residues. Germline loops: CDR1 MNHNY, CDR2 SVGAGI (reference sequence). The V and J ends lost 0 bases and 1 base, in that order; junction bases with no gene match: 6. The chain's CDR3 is CASSYSRDRGSYEQYF. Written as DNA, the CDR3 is TGTGCCAGCAGTTACTCCCGGGACAGAGGATCCTACGAGCAGTACTTC.

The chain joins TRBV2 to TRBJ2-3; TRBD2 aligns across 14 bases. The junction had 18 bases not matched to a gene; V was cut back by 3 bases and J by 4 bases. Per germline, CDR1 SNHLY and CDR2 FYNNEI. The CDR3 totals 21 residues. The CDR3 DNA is TGTGCCAGCAGTGATGGCCCCGGGACTAGCGGGAGCGTGTGGGAAGCAGATACGCAGTATTTT. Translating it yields CASSDGPGTSGSVWEADTQYF.

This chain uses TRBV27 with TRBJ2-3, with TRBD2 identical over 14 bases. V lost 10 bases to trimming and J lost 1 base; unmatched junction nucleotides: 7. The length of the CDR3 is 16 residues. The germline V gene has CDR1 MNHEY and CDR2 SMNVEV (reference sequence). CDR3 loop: CATGLAGEGGTDTQYF. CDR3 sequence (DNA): TGTGCCACGGGACTAGCGGGGGAAGGTGGCACAGATACGCAGTATTTT.

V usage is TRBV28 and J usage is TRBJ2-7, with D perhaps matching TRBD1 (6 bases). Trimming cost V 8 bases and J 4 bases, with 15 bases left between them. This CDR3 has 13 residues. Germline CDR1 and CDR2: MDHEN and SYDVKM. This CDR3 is CASGHRQAYEQYF. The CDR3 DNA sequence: TGTGCCAGCGGACACCGACAGGCTTACGAGCAGTACTTC.

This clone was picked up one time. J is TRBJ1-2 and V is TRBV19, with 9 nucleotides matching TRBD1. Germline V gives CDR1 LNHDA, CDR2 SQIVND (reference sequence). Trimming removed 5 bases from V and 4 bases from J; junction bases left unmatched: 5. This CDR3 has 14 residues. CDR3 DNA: TGTGCCAGTAGTTTCGGGGACAGGGTCTATGGCTACACCTTC. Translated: CASSFGDRVYGYTF.

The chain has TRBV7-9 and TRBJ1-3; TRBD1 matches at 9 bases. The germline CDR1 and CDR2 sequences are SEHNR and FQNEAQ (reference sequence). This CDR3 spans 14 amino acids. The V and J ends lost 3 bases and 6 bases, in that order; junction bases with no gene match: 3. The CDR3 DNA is TGTGCCAGCAGCTTTGGGGACAGGGTAAACACCATATATTTT. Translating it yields CASSFGDRVNTIYF. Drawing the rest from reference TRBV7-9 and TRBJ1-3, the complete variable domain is DTGVSQNPRHKITKRGQNVTFRCDPISEHNRLYWYRQTLGQGPEFLTYFQNEAQLEKSRLLSDRFSAERPKGSFSTLEIQRTEQGDSAMYLCASSFGDRVNTIYFGEGSWLTVV.

The CDR3 nucleotides are TGTGCCAGCAGCGTATCGGGGGAGCAGTTCTTC. It encodes CASSVSGEQFF. The chain links TRBV9 to TRBJ2-1; D perhaps matches TRBD2 (5 bases). The ends were cut back, 1 base at V and 10 bases at J, with 6 bases in the middle. The CDR3 length is 11 residues. CDR1 and CDR2 (germline): SGDLS, YYNGEE.

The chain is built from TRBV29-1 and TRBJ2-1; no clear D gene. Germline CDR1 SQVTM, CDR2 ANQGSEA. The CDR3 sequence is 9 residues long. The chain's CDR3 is CTTPDEQFF. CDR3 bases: TGCACCACCCCCGATGAGCAGTTCTTC.

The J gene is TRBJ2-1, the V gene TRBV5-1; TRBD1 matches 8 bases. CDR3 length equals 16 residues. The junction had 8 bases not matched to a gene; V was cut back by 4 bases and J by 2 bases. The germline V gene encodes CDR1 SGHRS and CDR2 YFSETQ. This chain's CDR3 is CASSARTGSTYNEQFF. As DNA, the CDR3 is TGCGCCAGCAGCGCGAGGACAGGGAGTACCTACAATGAGCAGTTCTTC. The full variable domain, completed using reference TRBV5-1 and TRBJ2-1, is KAGVTQTPRYLIKTRGQQVTLSCSPISGHRSVSWYQQTPGQGLQFLFEYFSETQRNKGNFPGRFSGRQFSNSRSEMNVSTLELGDSALYLCASSARTGSTYNEQFFGPGTRLTVL.

The chain's CDR3 is CASSFLGTYEQYF. The DNA for the CDR3 is TGTGCCAGCAGTTTCCTAGGAACCTACGAGCAGTACTTC. The rearrangement joins TRBV2 to TRBJ2-7; unclear D gene. Germline CDR1 reads SNHLY; CDR2 reads FYNNEI. The germline V and J ends were trimmed by 5 bases and 2 bases, with 10 bases remaining between them. The CDR3 has 13 amino acids.

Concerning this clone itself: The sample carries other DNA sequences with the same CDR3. Here the CDR3 reads CASSVEGGTDTQYF. CDR3 DNA sequence: TGTGCCAGCAGCGTAGAAGGGGGCACAGATACGCAGTATTTT. V usage is TRBV9 and J usage is TRBJ2-3; D might be TRBD1 (5 bases). The V gene lost 0 bases and the J gene lost 1 base, with 6 bases spanning the gap. The germline V gene has CDR1 SGDLS and CDR2 YYNGEE. The CDR3 is 14 residues long.

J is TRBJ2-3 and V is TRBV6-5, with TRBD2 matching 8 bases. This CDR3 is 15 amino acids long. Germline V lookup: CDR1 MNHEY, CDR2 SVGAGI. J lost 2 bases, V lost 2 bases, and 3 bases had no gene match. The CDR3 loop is CASSYSGGSTDTQYF. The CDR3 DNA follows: TGTGCCAGCAGTTACAGCGGGGGATCCACAGATACGCAGTATTTT.

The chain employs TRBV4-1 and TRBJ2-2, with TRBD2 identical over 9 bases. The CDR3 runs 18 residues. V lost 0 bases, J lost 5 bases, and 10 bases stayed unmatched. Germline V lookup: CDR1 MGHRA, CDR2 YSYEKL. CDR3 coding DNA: TGCGCCAGCAGCCAAGAAGGGCTTATTGCGGGAGGGACCGGGGAGCTGTTTTTT. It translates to CASSQEGLIAGGTGELFF.

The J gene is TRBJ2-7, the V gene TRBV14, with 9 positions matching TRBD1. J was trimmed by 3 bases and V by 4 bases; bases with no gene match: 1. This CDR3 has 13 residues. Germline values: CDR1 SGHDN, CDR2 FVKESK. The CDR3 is CASSPGQGYEQYF. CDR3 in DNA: TGTGCCAGCAGCCCGGGACAGGGCTACGAGCAGTACTTC.

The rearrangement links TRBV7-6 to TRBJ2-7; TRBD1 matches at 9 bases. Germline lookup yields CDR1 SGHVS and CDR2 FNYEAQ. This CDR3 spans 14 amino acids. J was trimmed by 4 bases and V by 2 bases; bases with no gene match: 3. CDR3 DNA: TGTGCCAGCAGCTTATTGGGACAGGGTTACGAGCAGTACTTC. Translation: CASSLLGQGYEQYF.

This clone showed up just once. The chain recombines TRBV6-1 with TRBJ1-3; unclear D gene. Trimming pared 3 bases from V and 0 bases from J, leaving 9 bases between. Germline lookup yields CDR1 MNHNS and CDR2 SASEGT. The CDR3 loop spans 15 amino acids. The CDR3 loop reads CASSDSVTSGNTIYF. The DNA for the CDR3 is TGTGCCAGCAGTGATTCAGTTACCTCTGGAAACACCATATATTTT.

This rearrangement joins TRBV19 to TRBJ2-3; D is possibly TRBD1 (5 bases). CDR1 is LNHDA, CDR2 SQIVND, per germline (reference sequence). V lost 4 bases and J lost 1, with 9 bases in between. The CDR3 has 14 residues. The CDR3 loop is CASSKGEGTDTQYF. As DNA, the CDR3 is TGTGCCAGTAGTAAAGGGGAAGGCACAGATACGCAGTATTTT.

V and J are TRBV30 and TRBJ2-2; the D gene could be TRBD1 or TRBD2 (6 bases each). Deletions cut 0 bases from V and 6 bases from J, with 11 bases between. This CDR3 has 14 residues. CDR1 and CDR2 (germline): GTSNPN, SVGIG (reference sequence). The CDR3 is CAWSVQGGPGELFF. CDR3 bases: TGTGCCTGGAGTGTACAAGGGGGGCCCGGGGAGCTGTTTTTT.

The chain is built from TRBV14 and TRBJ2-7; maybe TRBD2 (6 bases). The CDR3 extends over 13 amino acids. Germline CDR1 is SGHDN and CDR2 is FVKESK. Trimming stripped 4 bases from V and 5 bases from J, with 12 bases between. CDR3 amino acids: CASSLTGVHEQYF. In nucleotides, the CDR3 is TGTGCCAGCAGCCTCACGGGGGTCCACGAGCAGTACTTC.

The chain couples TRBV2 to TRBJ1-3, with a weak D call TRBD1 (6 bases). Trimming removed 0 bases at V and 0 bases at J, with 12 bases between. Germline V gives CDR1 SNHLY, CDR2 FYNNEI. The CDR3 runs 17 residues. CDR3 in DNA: TGTGCCAGCAGTGAAGCGTCGGGGGCCATCTCTGGAAACACCATATATTTT. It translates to CASSEASGAISGNTIYF.